This entry features one T cell receptor beta chain sequence. These data originate in a study of shared clonotypes between healthy human individuals. Per sorted-subset replicate PCR, input was approximately 180 ng DNA, representing 30,000 to 35,000 T cell genomes. Repertoires were generated with immunoSEQ multiplex PCR, while TCRdb's copy carries only in-frame clones and drops some. The table includes 2 million to 2.5 million clones, less than 95% detected once. The V end was cut by 3 bases, the J end by 0 bases, with 10 bases between. The CDR3 consists of 15 residues. Germline V gene lookup returns CDR1 LNHDA and CDR2 SQIVND (reference sequence).

This chain uses TRBV19 with TRBJ2-3; D gene uncertain. The source is a man in his late teens or twenties in good health. Some clones in this sample may be carry-over from other donors' samples. Sequencing used naive CD4+ T cells from PBMCs. Subset reported: CD45RA+ positively selected. For the CDR3, the DNA is TGTGCCAGTAGTATCGGATCACTAAGCACAGATACGCAGTATTTT. Amino acids: CASSIGSLSTDTQYF.